These 9 T cell receptor beta chains originate from one sample sequenced in a study of T cells in Graves' hyperthyroidism and ophthalmopathy. RNA transcripts served as the template for amplifying TCR beta CDR3 regions. A set of HTBI primers served as the primers for a first-round RT-PCR of the TCR CDR3. MiXCR, run by TCRdb on the multiplex PCR reads, gives a single entry per CDR3 protein. The sample has fewer than 700,000 distinct CDR3 sequences, 15% to 20% seen once; the top ten hold roughly a sixth. The sample taken for sequencing was blood. All receptors come from a woman in her late teens or twenties with Graves' ophthalmopathy.

At least ten counts were recorded for this clonotype. This chain connects TRBV5-1 to TRBJ2-2, with 8 bases fitting TRBD1. Germline V gene sequence: CDR1 SGHRS, CDR2 YFSETQ. This CDR3 is 15 amino acids long. The V gene end was trimmed by 4 bases and the J gene end by 4 bases; junction bases not matched to a gene: 6. In DNA form, the CDR3 reads TGCGCCAGCAGCACCAGGGGGCAGGGCACCGGGGAGCTGTTTTTT. As protein: CASSTRGQGTGELFF.

This chain uses TRBV6-1 with TRBJ2-3, with D perhaps matching TRBD1 or TRBD2 (5 bases each). Germline values: CDR1 MNHNS, CDR2 SASEGT. V lost 10 bases and J 0 bases, leaving 14 bases between the germline ends. This CDR3 spans 14 amino acids. This chain's CDR3 is CAIRDRLSTDTQYF. CDR3 sequence (DNA): TGTGCCATCAGGGACCGACTCAGCACAGATACGCAGTATTTT.

This clonotype was picked up a small number of times. CDR3 nucleotides: TGTGCCAGTAGTGGACAGGTATCCTACAATGAGCAGTTCTTC. This sequence encodes CASSGQVSYNEQFF. The chain couples TRBV19 to TRBJ2-1; 7 bases agree with TRBD1. CDR1 is LNHDA and CDR2 is SQIVND in the germline V gene (reference sequence). Unmatched junction bases numbered 2, after V lost 5 bases and J lost 1 base. This CDR3 is 14 amino acids long.

This clonotype was detected many times. CDR3 DNA sequence: TGCAGTGCTAGAGATCGCGGGAGTGCAACCTACGAGCAGTACTTC. Translating it yields CSARDRGSATYEQYF. V gene TRBV20-1 combines with J gene TRBJ2-7; 7 positions match TRBD2. V trimming: 0 bases; J trimming: 2 bases; junction bases outside the gene matches: 7. CDR1 is DFQATT and CDR2 is SNEGSKA in the germline V gene (reference sequence). The CDR3 loop spans 15 amino acids.

This clonotype has a count of ten or more. This rearrangement joins TRBV5-1 to TRBJ2-1; D might be TRBD1 or TRBD2, each matching 5 bases. The V gene lost 0 bases and the J gene lost 10 bases, with 14 bases spanning the gap. Germline-derived CDR1 and CDR2 are SGHRS and YFSETQ. CDR3 size: 14 residues. The CDR3 is CASSLGDLQWEQFF. CDR3 nucleotides: TGCGCCAGCAGCTTGGGGGACCTACAATGGGAGCAGTTCTTC.

This clonotype was counted at least ten times. V usage is TRBV12-3 or TRBV12-4 and J usage is TRBJ1-1; unclear D gene. The CDR3 runs to 15 residues. V was cut by 3 bases and J by 0 bases, with 11 bases left in between. CDR3 bases: TGTGCCAGCAGTTTGCTGCCAGGACTGAACACTGAAGCTTTCTTT. Its protein product is CASSLLPGLNTEAFF.

On this clonotype itself: One end of the junction fails to match germline, which may point to a read error. The chain employs TRBV20-1 and TRBJ2-1; TRBD2 matches at 12 bases. The CDR3 sequence is 15 residues long. The germline V gene has CDR1 DFQATT and CDR2 SNEGSKA (reference sequence). In DNA form, the CDR3 reads TGCAGTGCTAAGACTAGCGGGAGCCCGTACAATGGGCAGTTCTTC. Translating it yields CSAKTSGSPYNGQFF.

The chain employs TRBV19 and TRBJ2-7; D gene uncertain. CDR3 length: 16 residues. The ends were cut back, 7 bases at V and 0 bases at J, with 19 bases in the middle. Germline values: CDR1 LNHDA, CDR2 SQIVND (reference sequence). The CDR3 coding sequence is TGTGCCAGTACCGCCTCAGCAGGTCCGAGCTCCTACGAGCAGTACTTC. It translates to CASTASAGPSSYEQYF.

This clonotype appeared many times. The rearrangement joins TRBV3-1 to TRBJ2-2; unclear D gene. The CDR3 covers 12 residues. The germline CDR1 and CDR2 sequences are LGHDT and YNNKEL (reference sequence). The V end lost 6 bases, the J end lost 5 bases, and 7 bases lay between the germline ends. CDR3 DNA sequence: TGTGCCAGCAGTAGAATTACCGGGGAGCTGTTTTTT. It translates to CASSRITGELFF. The whole variable domain, remainder taken from reference TRBV3-1 and TRBJ2-2, is DTAVSQTPKYLVTQMGNDKSIKCEQNLGHDTMYWYKQDSKKFLKIMFSYNNKELIINETVPNRFSPKSPDKAHLNLHINSLELGDSAVYFCASSRITGELFFGEGSRLTVL.